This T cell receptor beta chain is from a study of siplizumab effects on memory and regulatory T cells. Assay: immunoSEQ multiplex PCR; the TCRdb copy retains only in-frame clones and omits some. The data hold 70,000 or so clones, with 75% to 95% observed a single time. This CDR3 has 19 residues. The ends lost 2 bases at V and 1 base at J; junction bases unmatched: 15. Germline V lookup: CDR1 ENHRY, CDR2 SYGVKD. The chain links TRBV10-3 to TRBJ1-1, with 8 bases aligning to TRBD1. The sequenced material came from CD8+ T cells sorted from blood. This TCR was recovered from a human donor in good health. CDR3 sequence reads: CAISEEPLRYTGGNTEAFF. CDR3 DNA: TGTGCCATCAGTGAGGAGCCCCTGAGATATACAGGGGGGAACACTGAAGCTTTCTTT.